The 9 T cell receptor beta chains listed next were all sequenced from one sample in a study of tumor-infiltrating lymphocytes in primary liver carcinoma. From approximately 0.5 ug of total RNA, TCR beta-specific cDNA was reverse-transcribed using a constant-region primer. Investigators got TCR beta libraries out of three nested multiplex PCR rounds, done with slightly modified ARM-PCR. The first two PCR rounds used TRBV1-TRBV30 primers with a Cbeta primer, 9 to 11 cycles each. TCRdb recomputed calls from the multiplex PCR reads with MiXCR, one row per CDR3 protein. The table shows 150,000 to 200,000 distinct CDR3 sequences, with 85% occurring only once. Co-extracted RNA and DNA came from 20-30 mg of unsorted bulk tissue. The sequencing sample was made of tumor tissue from primary liver carcinoma. The source of these receptors is a man aged 35-49 years with primary liver carcinoma and hepatitis B virus infection.

With respect to this clonotype: A much larger clone lies one base from this, so it may be a read error. The rearrangement uses TRBV12-3 or TRBV12-4 and TRBJ2-7, with unresolved D. The CDR3 has 14 residues. The CDR3 is CANSLVGRPFEQHF. The CDR3 bases are TGTGCCAACAGTTTAGTAGGCAGACCATTCGAGCAGCACTTC.

A remark on this clonotype: At one of its ends the junction is not consistent with the germline gene, which may arise from a read error. The chain links TRBV12-3 or TRBV12-4 to TRBJ2-2, with D possibly TRBD1 on 5 matching bases. This CDR3 comprises 14 residues. CDR3 bases: TGTACCAGCATGGAGACAGCGAACACTGGGGAGCTGTTTTTT. Protein sequence: CTSMETANTGELFF.

This clonotype turned up a few times. A read error may explain this, as a much larger clone is one base away. The genes are TRBV5-1 and TRBJ2-2; maybe TRBD1 (6 bases). CDR1 and CDR2 from the germline V gene are SGHRS and YFSETQ. The CDR3 has 15 amino acids. The CDR3 spells CASSHGTPHTGKLFF. For the CDR3, the DNA is TGCGCCAGCAGCCACGGGACACCCCACACCGGGAAGCTGTTTTTT.

Remarks on this clonotype: A read error may explain this, as a much larger clone is one base away. CDR3 region: CAYSMRRINEKLFF. The CDR3, as DNA: TGTGCCTACTCCATGCGGAGGATTAATGAAAAACTGTTTTTT. The V gene is TRBV30, the J gene TRBJ1-4, with D unclear. Germline CDR1 and CDR2: GTSNPN and SVGIG (reference sequence). The V gene lost 7 bases and the J gene lost 4 bases, with 16 bases spanning the gap. The CDR3 contains 14 residues.

V gene TRBV4-3 combines with J gene TRBJ2-3; TRBD2 agrees at 10 bases. The CDR3 consists of 16 residues. Germline V gene lookup returns CDR1 LGHNA and CDR2 YSLEER. After removal of 3 bases from V and 6 bases from J, the junction contained 9 bases not matched to a gene. CDR3 bases: TGCGCCAGCAGCCAGAGACTAGCGGGTGTGGTGGATACGCAGTATTTT. It translates to CASSQRLAGVVDTQYF.

On this clonotype itself: One junction end disagrees with the germline gene, perhaps due to a read error. The chain carries TRBV11-1 and TRBJ1-6; D is undetermined. Germline lookup yields CDR1 SGHAT and CDR2 FQDESV (reference sequence). The CDR3 totals 13 residues. The CDR3, as DNA: TGTGCCAGCAGTAGGGCACGGGATTCACCCCTTCACTTT. This codes for CASSRARDSPLHF.

This chain uses TRBV7-8 with TRBJ2-5, with D uncertain. This CDR3 is built from 13 residues. Germline lookup yields CDR1 SGHVS and CDR2 FQNEAQ. The V end lost 4 bases, the J end lost 2 bases, and 8 bases lay between the germline ends. CDR3 sequence reads: CASSSVLQETQYF. CDR3 nucleotide sequence: TGTGCCAGCAGCTCAGTGTTACAAGAGACCCAGTACTTC.

On this clonotype itself: This likely comes from a read error, as the CDR3 has no conserved phenylalanine or tryptophan at its end. The chain combines TRBV4-2 with TRBJ2-1; 10 bases are shared with TRBD1. This CDR3 contains 16 residues. Trimming cost V 10 bases and J 5 bases; bases outside gene matches: 14. Germline lookup yields CDR1 LGHNA and CDR2 YNFKEQ. Here the CDR3 reads CANSHAGGQGNNEQFL. In DNA, the CDR3 is TGTGCCAATAGCCACGCCGGGGGACAGGGGAACAATGAGCAGTTCTTA.

DNA for the CDR3: TGCGTCAGTAGCCTCACGGGGGAACAAGAGACCCAGTACTTC. It specifies CVSSLTGEQETQYF. V usage is TRBV4-1 and J usage is TRBJ2-5, with D possibly being TRBD2 (6 bases). The CDR3 consists of 14 residues. Germline CDR1 and CDR2: MGHRA and YSYEKL.